The 17 T cell receptor beta chains reported below all come from one sample, sequenced in a study of identical twins. From the 5' RACE reads, TCRdb called clonotypes with MiXCR, one entry per CDR3 protein. Seen here are approximately 1.8 million distinct CDR3 sequences, less than 40% observed once, and the top ten hold about 0.27%. The sequenced material came from cord blood. These receptors all come from a newborn girl in good health.

The chain carries TRBV5-1 and TRBJ2-7; D possibly matches TRBD1 or TRBD2 (5 bases each). CDR3 length equals 16 residues. CDR1 SGHRS and CDR2 YFSETQ come from the germline V gene. V was cut by 4 bases and J by 0 bases, with 17 bases left in between. In DNA form, the CDR3 reads TGCGCCAGCAGCAGACCGACCGGGACCTTCTCCTACGAGCAGTACTTC. Amino acids: CASSRPTGTFSYEQYF.

This chain uses TRBV5-4 with TRBJ2-3; 8 bases are a match to TRBD1. Trimming took 4 bases from V and 0 from J; bases not matched to a gene: 4. The CDR3 length is 15 residues. Germline lookup yields CDR1 SGHNT and CDR2 YYREEE (reference sequence). CDR3 residues: CASSRQGHSTDTQYF. CDR3 coding DNA: TGTGCCAGCAGCCGACAGGGGCATAGCACAGATACGCAGTATTTT.

This chain uses TRBV4-1 with TRBJ2-3; no clear D. This CDR3 region has 15 residues. With 0 bases removed from V and 2 bases from J, the gap between germline ends came to 9 bases. Germline V lookup: CDR1 MGHRA, CDR2 YSYEKL. DNA of the CDR3: TGCGCCAGCAGCCAAGATTGGTTCCCCACAGATACGCAGTATTTT. It yields the protein CASSQDWFPTDTQYF.

This chain links TRBV28 with TRBJ1-5, with a possible D match to TRBD1 (5 bases). The CDR3 sequence is 18 residues long. With 1 base removed from V and 0 bases from J, the gap between germline ends came to 16 bases. CDR1 MDHEN and CDR2 SYDVKM come from the germline V gene. The CDR3 here is CASSLFPRTDNSNQPQHF. CDR3 DNA sequence: TGTGCCAGCAGTTTATTTCCCCGGACGGACAATAGCAATCAGCCCCAGCATTTT.

This clonotype was counted at least ten times. The rearrangement joins TRBV5-1 to TRBJ2-3; 10 bases are shared with TRBD2. V shed 5 bases and J 0 bases; nucleotides not matched to a gene: 3. The CDR3 runs 15 residues. CDR1 is SGHRS and CDR2 is YFSETQ in the germline V gene. The DNA for the CDR3 is TGCGCCAGCAGAACTAGCGGGACTAGCACAGATACGCAGTATTTT. This sequence encodes CASRTSGTSTDTQYF. Full variable domain (outside the CDR3, taken from reference TRBV5-1 and TRBJ2-3): KAGVTQTPRYLIKTRGQQVTLSCSPISGHRSVSWYQQTPGQGLQFLFEYFSETQRNKGNFPGRFSGRQFSNSRSEMNVSTLELGDSALYLCASRTSGTSTDTQYFGPGTRLTVL.

This clonotype occurred a few times. The chain links TRBV20-1 to TRBJ2-7; tentatively, D is TRBD1 (6 bases). V was cut by 0 bases and J by 0 bases, with 9 bases left in between. From germline, CDR1 is DFQATT and CDR2 SNEGSKA (reference sequence). The CDR3 contains 14 residues. Written as DNA, the CDR3 is TGCAGTGCTAGAGATCAGGGGTACTCCTACGAGCAGTACTTC. It specifies CSARDQGYSYEQYF.

Only a few counts were recorded for this clonotype. V gene TRBV6-5 combines with J gene TRBJ2-5; 10 positions match TRBD2. Germline V gene sequence: CDR1 MNHEY, CDR2 SVGAGI. V dropped 6 bases and J dropped 1; count of bases not matched to a gene: 8. The CDR3 is made up of 16 amino acids. The CDR3 DNA reads TGTGCCAGCAGGAGCCGGACTAGCGGACGCCAAGAGACCCAGTACTTC. This encodes CASRSRTSGRQETQYF.

This chain uses TRBV7-2 with TRBJ2-1; the match to TRBD2 covers 14 bases. The J call is in doubt because the DNA end fits TRBJ2-7 better. CDR1 is SGHTA, CDR2 FQGNSA, per germline. There are 16 residues in the CDR3. The CDR3 bases are TGTGCCAGCAGCTCTCGGACTAGCGGGAGGTACAATGAGCAGTACTTC. Protein sequence: CASSSRTSGRYNEQYF.

This clonotype was detected a few times. The chain combines TRBV11-2 with TRBJ1-1; 7 nucleotides match TRBD1. Germline assignment: CDR1 SGHAT and CDR2 FQNNGV. V was pared by 2 bases and J by 2 bases, with 5 bases of the junction left unmatched. The CDR3 has 15 amino acids. CDR3 region: CASSLFWTGNTEAFF. The CDR3 coding sequence is TGTGCCAGCAGCTTATTTTGGACAGGCAACACTGAAGCTTTCTTT.

The chain couples TRBV5-1 to TRBJ2-3, with 9 bases fitting TRBD2. After removal of 0 bases from V and 6 bases from J, the junction contained 8 bases not matched to a gene. This CDR3 region has 16 residues. The germline CDR1 and CDR2 sequences are SGHRS and YFSETQ. As DNA, the CDR3 is TGCGCCAGCAGCTTGGTGAGCGCTAGCGGGATGGATACGCAGTATTTT. Translated: CASSLVSASGMDTQYF.

For this clonotype: One end of the junction does not line up with germline, which may come from a read error. The chain uses TRBV7-9 and TRBJ1-2, with D unresolved. CDR3 size: 12 residues. Germline V CDR1 and CDR2: SEHNR, FQNEAQ (reference sequence). CDR3 DNA: TGTGCCAGCAGCTTAGCAATCTATGGCTACACCTTT. Translated: CASSLAIYGYTF.

The V gene is TRBV5-6, the J gene TRBJ1-5; TRBD1 might be the D (5 bases). The V gene lost 4 bases and the J gene lost 3 bases, with 14 bases spanning the gap. This CDR3 comprises 15 residues. Germline V gene data show CDR1 as SGHDT and CDR2 as YYEEEE. In DNA, the CDR3 is TGTGCCAGCAGCCGGGGCCTGGGGTCCAATCAGCCCCAGCATTTT. This gives the protein CASSRGLGSNQPQHF.

The CDR3 loop is CGLQGRGTGELFF. In DNA form, the CDR3 reads TGCGGGTTACAGGGGAGGGGCACCGGGGAGCTGTTTTTT. The chain employs TRBV20-1 and TRBJ2-2, with D perhaps matching TRBD1 or TRBD2 (7 bases each). Germline lookup yields CDR1 DFQATT and CDR2 SNEGSKA (reference sequence). This CDR3 is 13 amino acids long.

The chain is built from TRBV6-1 and TRBJ2-1; 8 nucleotides match TRBD2. The CDR3 has 14 amino acids. V shed 1 base, J shed 6 bases, and the junction held 2 bases outside the gene matches. Germline lookup yields CDR1 MNHNS and CDR2 SASEGT. CDR3 sequence: CASSEGTSCNEQFF. Written as DNA, the CDR3 is TGTGCCAGCAGTGAAGGGACTAGCTGCAATGAGCAGTTCTTC.

The genes are TRBV25-1 and TRBJ2-2; D is possibly TRBD1 (5 bases). Germline CDR1 is MGHDK and CDR2 is SYGVNS. The CDR3 totals 13 residues. V was clipped by 2 bases and J by 4 bases, with 5 bases between them. The CDR3 loop is CASSEQGTGELFF. The CDR3 DNA is TGTGCCAGCAGTGAACAGGGCACCGGGGAGCTGTTTTTT. The complete variable domain, with remaining parts taken from reference TRBV25-1 and TRBJ2-2, reads EADIYQTPRYLVIGTGKKITLECSQTMGHDKMYWYQQDPGMELHLIHYSYGVNSTEKGDLSSESTVSRIRTEHFPLTLESARPSHTSQYLCASSEQGTGELFFGEGSRLTVL.

The rearrangement links TRBV28 to TRBJ2-7; D not certain. Germline-derived CDR1 and CDR2 are MDHEN and SYDVKM. CDR3 size: 15 residues. V was cut by 6 bases and J by 0 bases, with 15 bases left in between. CDR3 nucleotides: TGTGCCAGCAGCCGCCCGGTGGATTTCTCCTACGAGCAGTACTTC. As protein: CASSRPVDFSYEQYF.

This clonotype appeared many times. The rearrangement links TRBV7-9 to TRBJ1-5; TRBD1 is a possible D gene (6 bases). The CDR3 totals 14 residues. V lost 1 base to trimming and J lost 4 bases, with 8 bases between them. CDR1 SEHNR and CDR2 FQNEAQ come from the germline V gene (reference sequence). CDR3 protein: CASSLEQGNQPQHF. CDR3 nucleotides: TGTGCCAGCAGCTTAGAACAGGGTAATCAGCCCCAGCATTTT.